These 31 T cell receptor beta chains share one sample of origin, sequenced in a study of siplizumab effects on memory and regulatory T cells. Method: immunoSEQ multiplex PCR; TCRdb's copy keeps in-frame clones and lacks some. The sample consists of fewer than 100,000 clones, approximately 95% of them appearing once. Sequenced material: CD8+ T cells sorted from blood. All receptors come from a human donor in good health.

With regard to this clone: Additional DNA sequences in this sample encode the identical CDR3. The J gene is TRBJ1-5, the V gene TRBV9; TRBD1 matches at 8 bases. Unmatched junction bases numbered 3, after V lost 5 bases and J lost 2 bases. This CDR3 has 14 amino acids. Germline V CDR1 and CDR2: SGDLS, YYNGEE. Written as DNA, the CDR3 is TGTGCCAGCAGTGCAGGGGGCGGCAATCAGCCCCAGCATTTT. It codes for CASSAGGGNQPQHF.

V usage is TRBV5-4 and J usage is TRBJ2-7; the match to TRBD2 covers 11 bases. CDR1 and CDR2 from the germline V gene are SGHNT and YYREEE (reference sequence). The CDR3 has 15 residues. Germline trimming cut 2 bases from V and 3 bases from J; bases unmatched to any gene: 4. CDR3 coding DNA: TGTGCCAGCAGCTTAATCGGGACTAGCGGCTACGAGCAGTACTTC. Protein: CASSLIGTSGYEQYF.

This chain joins TRBV5-1 and TRBJ2-2; the D gene is possibly TRBD1 (5 bases). Per the germline V gene, CDR1 is SGHRS and CDR2 is YFSETQ. This CDR3 has 15 residues. With 1 base removed from V and 0 bases from J, the gap between germline ends came to 7 bases. CDR3 nucleotides: TGCGCCAGCAGCTTGACAGGCCCGAACACCGGGGAGCTGTTTTTT. Amino acid sequence: CASSLTGPNTGELFF.

The chain recombines TRBV19 with TRBJ2-5, with 7 bases identical to TRBD2. CDR1 LNHDA and CDR2 SQIVND come from the germline V gene (reference sequence). There are 11 residues in the CDR3. V lost 8 bases to trimming and J lost 5 bases; unmatched junction nucleotides: 2. The CDR3 DNA is TGTGCCAGTTGGGGAGGGGAGACCCAGTACTTC. This gives the protein CASWGGETQYF.

The J gene is TRBJ1-1, the V gene TRBV6-5; TRBD1 might be the D (5 bases). V lost 6 bases to trimming and J lost 4 bases, with 15 bases between them. This CDR3 is built from 14 residues. Germline V gene sequence: CDR1 MNHEY, CDR2 SVGAGI. CDR3 nucleotide sequence: TGTGCCAGCAGGCCCCGGGGGTCCGGCACTGAAGCTTTCTTT. Amino acid sequence: CASRPRGSGTEAFF.

This clone came up once. The rearrangement links TRBV7-9 to TRBJ1-2; D may be TRBD1 (5 bases). This CDR3 has 15 amino acids. The germline gives CDR1 SEHNR, CDR2 FQNEAQ (reference sequence). V was trimmed by 3 bases and J by 6 bases, leaving 17 bases between them. CDR3 residues: CASSFGLGVRDGYTF. CDR3 in DNA: TGTGCCAGCAGCTTCGGCTTAGGGGTTAGGGATGGCTACACCTTC.

This clone was seen only a few times. The CDR3 is CASSRGNQPQHF. The CDR3 nucleotides are TGTGCCAGCAGTCGGGGCAATCAGCCCCAGCATTTT. The chain carries TRBV2 and TRBJ1-5; D is unresolved. CDR3 length: 12 residues. Germline CDR1 and CDR2: SNHLY and FYNNEI. Trimming shortened V by 5 bases and J by 2 bases, and 4 bases separated the two germline ends.

V usage is TRBV9 and J usage is TRBJ2-2; D not resolved. Germline V lookup: CDR1 SGDLS, CDR2 YYNGEE. V shed 3 bases and J shed 5 bases, with 14 bases lying between them. This CDR3 comprises 15 residues. CDR3 sequence: CASSAISARTGELFF. The CDR3 bases are TGTGCCAGCAGCGCAATTAGTGCAAGGACCGGGGAGCTGTTTTTT.

The rearrangement uses TRBV5-3 and TRBJ2-3; 13 bases map to TRBD2. TRBV5-3 is an ORF, with its function uncertain. With 3 bases clipped from V and 2 bases from J, the junction kept 3 bases outside the gene matches. The CDR3 runs to 16 residues. This chain's CDR3 is CARSSTSGRPTDTQYF. CDR3 nucleotides: TGTGCCAGAAGCTCGACTAGCGGGAGGCCCACAGATACGCAGTATTTT.

The chain uses TRBV6-6 and TRBJ1-1; D uncertain. Germline V gene sequence: CDR1 MNHNY, CDR2 SVGAGI (reference sequence). This CDR3 has 12 amino acids. V lost 8 bases and J lost 1, with 8 bases in between. CDR3 in DNA: TGTGCCAGCCTCCTCGGGAACACTGAAGCTTTCTTT. Protein: CASLLGNTEAFF.

This clone has just one count. The chain is built from TRBV19 and TRBJ2-1; 13 bases are a match to TRBD2. The CDR3 is 15 residues long. After removal of 5 bases from V and 12 bases from J, the junction contained 10 bases not matched to a gene. Looked up from germline, CDR1 is LNHDA and CDR2 is SQIVND (reference sequence). CDR3 sequence (DNA): TGTGCCAGTAGTGTTCCGGGACTAGCGGGATGGCTGCAGTTCTTC. Translating it yields CASSVPGLAGWLQFF.

The J gene is TRBJ2-3, the V gene TRBV29-1, with D tentatively TRBD1 or TRBD2 (5 bases each). CDR1 SQVTM and CDR2 ANQGSEA come from the germline V gene. With 4 bases removed from V and 6 bases from J, the gap between germline ends came to 23 bases. This CDR3 is 16 amino acids long. This CDR3 reads CSVGGTFTTLGDTQYF. The DNA of the CDR3 is TGCAGCGTTGGTGGGACCTTCACAACCTTGGGGGATACGCAGTATTTT.

V is TRBV5-1 and J is TRBJ2-3; D possibly corresponds to TRBD2 (5 bases). The V end was cut by 3 bases, the J end by 2 bases, with 13 bases between. Germline CDR1 SGHRS, CDR2 YFSETQ. This CDR3 region has 15 residues. The CDR3 reads CASSWTGGYTDTQYF. The CDR3 DNA reads as TGCGCCAGCAGCTGGACTGGCGGATACACAGATACGCAGTATTTT.

V is TRBV29-1 and J is TRBJ2-1; 15 nucleotides line up with TRBD2. Trimming removed 1 base from V and 2 bases from J; junction bases left unmatched: 6. Germline V CDR1 and CDR2: SQVTM, ANQGSEA. The CDR3 extends over 18 amino acids. CDR3 sequence: CSVEGGLAGGGTYNEQFF. CDR3 DNA: TGCAGCGTTGAAGGGGGACTAGCGGGAGGAGGCACCTACAATGAGCAGTTCTTC.

CDR3 sequence reads: CATRLAGTVEQYF. Here the CDR3 DNA reads TGTGCCACCCGACTAGCGGGAACGGTCGAGCAGTACTTC. The chain couples TRBV15 to TRBJ2-7, with TRBD2 matching over 11 bases. J lost 6 bases, V lost 8 bases, and 6 bases had no gene match. CDR1 and CDR2 (germline): LNHNV, YYDKDF (reference sequence). The CDR3 contains 13 residues.

The table lists this clone with a count of one. This chain links TRBV29-1 with TRBJ1-1, with D unclear. The germline V gene encodes CDR1 SQVTM and CDR2 ANQGSEA. This CDR3 is built from 12 residues. Trimming removed 3 bases from V and 5 bases from J, with 10 bases in between. CDR3 bases: TGCAGCGTTGAGGCGGCGGGTACTGAAGCTTTCTTT. Translated: CSVEAAGTEAFF.

The V and J genes are TRBV11-2 and TRBJ2-3, with D unresolved. Germline V gene sequence: CDR1 SGHAT, CDR2 FQNNGV. Trimming removed 4 bases from V and 6 bases from J, with 5 bases in between. This CDR3 has 11 amino acids. The CDR3 coding sequence is TGTGCCAGCAGCTCCCTGGATACGCAGTATTTT. Translated, it gives CASSSLDTQYF.

J is TRBJ2-2 and V is TRBV27; D remains ambiguous. The V and J ends lost 6 bases and 6 bases respectively, with 14 bases between them. The CDR3 has 14 amino acids. Germline CDR1 reads MNHEY; CDR2 reads SMNVEV (reference sequence). The CDR3 reads CASSLLGVAGELFF. The CDR3 DNA sequence: TGTGCCAGCAGCCTCCTTGGGGTGGCCGGGGAGCTGTTTTTT.

This clone is a singleton in its sample. J is TRBJ2-7 and V is TRBV11-3; D uncertain. The CDR3 has 11 amino acids. The germline CDR1 and CDR2 sequences are SGHNT and YENEEA. Trimming shortened V by 5 bases and J by 6 bases, and 8 bases separated the two germline ends. In nucleotides, the CDR3 is TGTGCCAGCAGCCCCCGGCTCGAGCAGTACTTC. Protein product: CASSPRLEQYF.

The chain is built from TRBV2 and TRBJ2-5, with D tentatively TRBD1 (6 bases). The CDR3 extends over 13 amino acids. Germline V gene data show CDR1 as SNHLY and CDR2 as FYNNEI. Trimming shortened V by 6 bases and J by 3 bases, and 11 bases separated the two germline ends. This chain's CDR3 is CASRMTGEETQYF. The CDR3 bases are TGTGCCAGCAGGATGACAGGAGAAGAGACCCAGTACTTC.

CDR3 in DNA: TGTGCCAGCAGCTCCGGGACAGACTACGAGCAGTACTTC. It is translated as CASSSGTDYEQYF. This chain connects TRBV7-9 to TRBJ2-7, with TRBD1 matching 7 bases. V shed 4 bases, J shed 3 bases, and the junction held 3 bases outside the gene matches. Germline values: CDR1 SEHNR, CDR2 FQNEAQ (reference sequence). The CDR3 covers 13 residues.

The chain carries TRBV7-6 and TRBJ2-1, with D maybe TRBD1 (8 bases). V was clipped by 6 bases and J by 0 bases, with 15 bases between them. This CDR3 spans 16 amino acids. Looked up from germline, CDR1 is SGHVS and CDR2 is FNYEAQ. This CDR3 reads CASSTTGGGSYNEQFF. CDR3 DNA sequence: TGTGCCAGCAGTACAACAGGGGGGGGCTCCTACAATGAGCAGTTCTTC. Together with reference TRBV7-6 and TRBJ2-1, the CDR3 gives the full variable domain: GAGVSQSPRYKVTKRGQDVALRCDPISGHVSLYWYRQALGQGPEFLTYFNYEAQQDKSGLPNDRFSAERPEGSISTLTIQRTEQRDSAMYRCASSTTGGGSYNEQFFGPGTRLTVL.

The V gene is TRBV7-3, the J gene TRBJ2-1, with 8 bases that match TRBD2. The CDR3 runs to 16 residues. The trim removed 1 base at V and 5 bases at J, leaving 7 bases unmatched. The V gene's germline CDR1 is SGHTA and CDR2 FQGTGA. CDR3 sequence (DNA): TGTGCCAGCAGCTTAATGGCGCGGGAGGTTAACAATGAGCAGTTCTTC. It specifies CASSLMAREVNNEQFF.

The V gene is TRBV27, the J gene TRBJ1-5, with a weak D call TRBD1 (6 bases). The V gene lost 2 bases and the J gene lost 7 bases, with 9 bases spanning the gap. Germline V lookup: CDR1 MNHEY, CDR2 SMNVEV (reference sequence). The CDR3 is made up of 13 amino acids. CDR3 in amino acids: CASSLRGDQPQHF. CDR3 coding DNA: TGTGCCAGCAGTTTAAGGGGGGACCAGCCCCAGCATTTT.

This chain connects TRBV5-6 to TRBJ2-7; D is unresolved. V lost 0 bases, J lost 0 bases, and 4 bases lay in between. The CDR3 extends over 13 amino acids. Per the germline V gene, CDR1 is SGHDT and CDR2 is YYEEEE. The DNA for the CDR3 is TGTGCCAGCAGCTTGGCAGTCTCCTACGAGCAGTACTTC. It translates to CASSLAVSYEQYF.

V gene TRBV27 combines with J gene TRBJ1-1; D possibly corresponds to TRBD1 (5 bases). The V end was cut by 5 bases, the J end by 3 bases, with 19 bases between. This CDR3 spans 16 amino acids. Germline V lookup: CDR1 MNHEY, CDR2 SMNVEV (reference sequence). The CDR3 nucleotides are TGTGCCAGCAGTCAGGGTAGGAATTTATGGGACACTGAAGCTTTCTTT. This sequence encodes CASSQGRNLWDTEAFF.

The rearrangement links TRBV29-1 to TRBJ2-2, with D unclear. The V and J ends lost 7 bases and 1 base respectively, with 10 bases between them. From germline, CDR1 is SQVTM and CDR2 ANQGSEA. The CDR3 runs 13 residues. CDR3 nucleotide sequence: TGCAGCGCCTCAGACAAGAACACCGGGGAGCTGTTTTTT. Amino acid sequence: CSASDKNTGELFF.

V is TRBV13 and J is TRBJ2-7, with 10 nucleotides matching TRBD1. J gave up 1 base and V 6 bases, and 9 bases lay outside the gene matches. The CDR3 runs to 16 residues. The germline gives CDR1 PRHDT, CDR2 FYEKMQ (reference sequence). Here the CDR3 reads CASSHSWGQGSYEQYF. In nucleotides, the CDR3 is TGTGCCAGCAGTCACAGTTGGGGACAGGGGTCCTACGAGCAGTACTTC.

For the CDR3, the DNA is TGTGCCAGCAGCGCTGGACTTTGGCAGGAGGTTTCTGGAAACACCATATATTTT. Protein: CASSAGLWQEVSGNTIYF. This chain uses TRBV5-6 with TRBJ1-3, with D unclear. The germline V gene encodes CDR1 SGHDT and CDR2 YYEEEE. This CDR3 has 18 amino acids. V was shortened by 4 bases and J by 1 base, with 21 bases between the two germline ends.

The V call is TRBV6-5, the J call TRBJ1-4; no reliable D call. The germline V and J ends were trimmed by 5 bases and 8 bases, with 12 bases remaining between them. The CDR3 extends over 13 amino acids. CDR1 is MNHEY, CDR2 SVGAGI, per germline. The CDR3 coding sequence is TGTGCCAGCAGTCCCGGTTCGGGGGAAAAACTGTTTTTT. It yields the protein CASSPGSGEKLFF.

The chain uses TRBV19 and TRBJ2-7; a possible D gene is TRBD2 (5 bases). CDR1 LNHDA and CDR2 SQIVND come from the germline V gene (reference sequence). The CDR3 has 15 amino acids. The germline V and J ends were trimmed by 1 base and 2 bases, with 12 bases remaining between them. The CDR3 sequence: CASSIVYGLAYEQYF. Here the CDR3 DNA reads TGTGCCAGTAGTATAGTGTATGGACTGGCCTACGAGCAGTACTTC.